This T cell receptor (beta chain) derives from a study of OX40 agonist ivuxolimab in advanced cancers. On the study more broadly: Prior anti-PD-1, anti-PD-L1 or anti-CTLA-4 therapy did not bar entry, and roughly 40% had some.

Trimming took 6 bases from V and 4 from J; bases not matched to a gene: 8. Germline loops: CDR1 MNHNY, CDR2 SVGAGI (reference sequence). This CDR3 is built from 15 residues. The repertoire was sequenced with immunoSEQ multiplex PCR; TCRdb's copy has only in-frame clones and lacks some. The sample lists around 40,000 clones; around 89% were seen once. This clone has only one observation. The sample consisted of CD4+ or CD8+ T cells sorted from blood, taken in a trial of the OX40 agonist ivuxolimab. This chain connects TRBV6-6 to TRBJ2-3; 9 positions agree with TRBD2. This clonotype was obtained from an adult with an advanced solid tumor such as melanoma, head and neck, liver or kidney cancer. In DNA form, the CDR3 reads TGTGCCAGCAGCTTAGCGGGAGAGGGAGCAGATACGCAGTATTTT. Protein: CASSLAGEGADTQYF.